This T cell receptor beta chain was obtained from a study of memory CD4+ T cells and cytomegalovirus serostatus. Study context: Healthy Belgian adult donors included about nine CMV-positive and some 25 CMV-negative people.

Single viable CD3+CD4+CD8-CD45RO+ cells were sorted as the memory CD4+ T cells. After removal of 1 base from V and 1 base from J, the junction contained 5 bases not matched to a gene. The germline V gene encodes CDR1 SGHVS and CDR2 FQNEAQ. CDR3 size: 16 residues. In the study's own analysis: After removing out-of-frame reads, under 2.5 million distinct TCRbeta sequences remained. This table comes from immunoSEQ multiplex PCR, and its TCRdb copy is limited to in-frame clones, with some not included. For V, J and clone size, that table is used; D and trimming come from the DNA. This table holds around 76,000 clones, roughly three quarters found once.

The sequence was collected from an adult in good health and CMV-seropositive. The sequencing input was memory CD4+ T cells from blood. The J gene is TRBJ2-5, the V gene TRBV7-8; 8 positions match TRBD2. The CDR3: CASSLVVGLAQETQYF. CDR3 nucleotides: TGTGCCAGCAGCTTAGTTGTTGGACTAGCCCAAGAGACCCAGTACTTC.